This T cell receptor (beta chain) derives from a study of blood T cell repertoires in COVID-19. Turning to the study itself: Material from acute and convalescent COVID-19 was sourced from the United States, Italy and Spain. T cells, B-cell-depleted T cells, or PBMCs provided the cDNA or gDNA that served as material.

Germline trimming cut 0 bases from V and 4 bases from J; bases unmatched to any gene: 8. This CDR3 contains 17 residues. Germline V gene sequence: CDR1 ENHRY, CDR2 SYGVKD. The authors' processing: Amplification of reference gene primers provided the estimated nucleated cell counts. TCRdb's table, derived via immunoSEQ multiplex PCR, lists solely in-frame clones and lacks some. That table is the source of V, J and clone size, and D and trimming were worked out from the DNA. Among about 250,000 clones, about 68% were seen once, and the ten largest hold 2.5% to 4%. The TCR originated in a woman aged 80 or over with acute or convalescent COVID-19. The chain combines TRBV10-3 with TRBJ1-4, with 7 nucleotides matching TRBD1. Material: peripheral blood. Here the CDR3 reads CAISESIPGGNNEKLFF. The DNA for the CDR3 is TGTGCCATCAGTGAGTCGATCCCAGGGGGGAATAATGAAAAACTGTTTTTT.